The 8 T cell receptor beta chains below were found in one sample sequenced in a study of PD-1 blockade in mismatch repair-deficient tumors. Profiling relied on immunoSEQ multiplex PCR, and the TCRdb table lists in-frame clones only, not all of them. The table lists under 95,000 clones, about 82% of them singletons. The material sequenced was peripheral blood, taken 44 weeks after starting pembrolizumab. The source is an adult with mismatch repair-deficient cancer.

The genes are TRBV5-1 and TRBJ1-1, with D possibly TRBD1 on 5 matching bases. There are 14 residues in the CDR3. Germline V gene data show CDR1 as SGHRS and CDR2 as YFSETQ. Trimming took 0 bases from V and 1 from J, leaving 7 bases between them. In nucleotides, the CDR3 is TGCGCCAGCAGCTTGGATGGGGGGAACACTGAAGCTTTCTTT. It specifies CASSLDGGNTEAFF.

The chain is built from TRBV5-1 and TRBJ2-5; D remains ambiguous. V was clipped by 6 bases and J by 1 base, with 10 bases between them. The CDR3 loop spans 13 amino acids. The germline V gene has CDR1 SGHRS and CDR2 YFSETQ. The chain's CDR3 is CASKRGSQETQYF. Written as DNA, the CDR3 is TGCGCCAGCAAGCGCGGATCCCAAGAGACCCAGTACTTC.

The V and J genes are TRBV7-9 and TRBJ2-7; the D is unclear. The CDR3 runs 11 residues. The germline V gene has CDR1 SEHNR and CDR2 FQNEAQ (reference sequence). V lost 5 bases to trimming and J lost 7 bases, with 9 bases between them. The CDR3 is CASSIEREQYF. CDR3 bases: TGTGCCAGCAGCATCGAACGGGAGCAGTACTTC.

This clone appeared a single time. The rearrangement uses TRBV25-1 and TRBJ2-1; either TRBD1 or TRBD2 may supply D (5 bases each). The V and J ends lost 9 bases and 0 bases respectively, with 15 bases between them. The germline CDR1 and CDR2 sequences are MGHDK and SYGVNS. This CDR3 contains 15 residues. The CDR3 region has the DNA TGTGCCAGTGGGGCAGACTATAGCTCCTACAATGAGCAGTTCTTC. This sequence encodes CASGADYSSYNEQFF.

This rearrangement joins TRBV12-5 to TRBJ2-2; 8 bases match TRBD1. The CDR3 has 21 amino acids. CDR1 LGHNT and CDR2 FRNRAP come from the germline V gene. The ends lost 0 bases at V and 5 bases at J; junction bases unmatched: 20. In nucleotides, the CDR3 is TGTGCTAGTGGTTTGGTATGGGGTGTGGCAGGGGGCCCCGAGGGGACCGGGGAGCTGTTTTTT. The encoded protein is CASGLVWGVAGGPEGTGELFF.

This chain links TRBV2 with TRBJ2-2, with D unclear. The CDR3 is 13 amino acids. Germline V gene sequence: CDR1 SNHLY, CDR2 FYNNEI. Trimming cost V 5 bases and J 1 base, with 5 bases left between them. The CDR3 is CASSLKNTGELFF. CDR3 in DNA: TGTGCCAGCAGTCTTAAGAACACCGGGGAGCTGTTTTTT.

The V and J genes are TRBV6-5 and TRBJ2-1; D is uncertain. In germline, CDR1 is MNHEY, CDR2 SVGAGI. The V gene lost 5 bases and the J gene lost 1 base, with 9 bases spanning the gap. The length of the CDR3 is 14 residues. The CDR3 region has the DNA TGTGCCAGCAGTGAATTAGTATCCTACAATGAGCAGTTCTTC. It encodes CASSELVSYNEQFF.

This clone was seen only once. The V gene is TRBV7-2, the J gene TRBJ1-4; D gene ambiguous. The CDR3 runs to 15 residues. Deletions cut 5 bases from V and 5 bases from J, with 15 bases between. Germline V lookup: CDR1 SGHTA, CDR2 FQGNSA. The CDR3 reads CASSQYHGENEKLFF. CDR3 nucleotides: TGTGCCAGCAGCCAATACCATGGGGAAAATGAAAAACTGTTTTTT.